These 10 T cell receptor beta chains share one sample of origin, sequenced in a study of blood T cell repertoires in COVID-19. Assay: immunoSEQ multiplex PCR; the TCRdb copy retains only in-frame clones and omits some. Among about 200,000 clones, 81% were seen once, and the ten largest hold 7.9%. The specimen sequenced was peripheral blood. These receptors all stem from a woman of 80 years or more with acute or convalescent COVID-19.

The chain links TRBV19 to TRBJ2-3; 8 bases line up with TRBD2. CDR1 and CDR2 from the germline V gene are LNHDA and SQIVND (reference sequence). The V gene end was trimmed by 9 bases and the J gene end by 0 bases; junction bases not matched to a gene: 5. The CDR3 totals 14 residues. CDR3 protein: CASSPSGSTDTQYF. The CDR3 nucleotides read TGTGCCAGCTCTCCTAGCGGGAGCACAGATACGCAGTATTTT.

CDR3 amino acids: CAISDGPRGGANVLTF. In nucleotides, the CDR3 is TGTGCCATCAGTGACGGACCCCGGGGTGGGGCCAACGTCCTGACTTTC. This sequence joins TRBV10-3 and TRBJ2-6; tentative D call: TRBD2 (5 bases). The CDR3 has 16 amino acids. CDR1 is ENHRY, CDR2 SYGVKD, per germline. Trimming stripped 3 bases from V and 3 bases from J, with 12 bases between.

J is TRBJ2-7 and V is TRBV7-8; D may be TRBD2 (5 bases). Germline CDR1 and CDR2: SGHVS and FQNEAQ. The CDR3 runs 14 residues. Trimming took off 2 bases at V and 6 bases at J, with 14 bases between the two ends. The CDR3 nucleotides read TGTGCCAGCAGCTTAACTCTAGCCCCCCGCGAGCAGTACTTC. Protein product: CASSLTLAPREQYF.

The chain has TRBV6-4 and TRBJ2-3; 8 positions match TRBD1. Looked up from germline, CDR1 is MRHNA and CDR2 is SNTAGT. The trim removed 3 bases at V and 5 bases at J, leaving 7 bases unmatched. This CDR3 is built from 15 residues. CDR3 coding DNA: TGTGCCAGCAGTGAAAGCAACAGGGGGAGAGATACGCAGTATTTT. It specifies CASSESNRGRDTQYF.

The chain uses TRBV4-2 and TRBJ2-7, with 7 nucleotides matching TRBD2. The CDR3 has 15 amino acids. In germline, CDR1 is LGHNA, CDR2 YNFKEQ. V shed 0 bases and J 3 bases; nucleotides not matched to a gene: 5. Written as DNA, the CDR3 is TGTGCCAGCAGCCAAGAATCCTCTAGCGGCTACGAGCAGTACTTC. Translated: CASSQESSSGYEQYF.

The rearrangement joins TRBV9 to TRBJ1-3; 7 bases are a match to TRBD1. Trimming cost V 0 bases and J 0 bases; bases outside gene matches: 9. The CDR3 is 18 amino acids. The germline V gene encodes CDR1 SGDLS and CDR2 YYNGEE. The CDR3 DNA reads TGTGCCAGCAGCGTAGGGCCCGGGACAGACTTCTCTGGAAACACCATATATTTT. Residues: CASSVGPGTDFSGNTIYF.

The chain joins TRBV21-1 to TRBJ2-5; the table's D call, TRBD1, has no DNA check behind it. TRBV21-1 is a pseudogene segment. CDR3 length equals 18 residues. The DNA for the CDR3 is TGTGCCAGCAGCAAGATACGAAGCCGGAACAGGGAACAAGAGACCCAGTACTTC. Protein sequence: CASSKIRSRNREQETQYF.

In the case of this clone: One end of the junction is discordant with germline, which a read error may explain. V usage is TRBV12-3 or TRBV12-4 and J usage is TRBJ2-7; 11 nucleotides agree with TRBD2. This CDR3 comprises 13 residues. CDR3 residues: CASSLAGGGEQYF. CDR3 nucleotides: TGTGCCAGCAGTCTAGCGGGGGGTGGAGAGCAGTACTTC.

The chain recombines TRBV7-2 with TRBJ2-3; tentative D call: TRBD2 (5 bases). Germline V gene data show CDR1 as SGHTA and CDR2 as FQGNSA. V lost 5 bases and J 5 bases, leaving 8 bases between the germline ends. CDR3 size: 12 residues. CDR3 DNA: TGTGCCAGCAGCCCCCGGGGAGATACGCAGTATTTT. The encoded protein is CASSPRGDTQYF.

This rearrangement joins TRBV19 to TRBJ1-1; unclear D gene. Germline CDR1 reads LNHDA; CDR2 reads SQIVND (reference sequence). V lost 4 bases and J 5 bases, leaving 11 bases between the germline ends. This CDR3 has 13 residues. The CDR3 region is CASSKTVDTEAFF. In DNA form, the CDR3 reads TGTGCCAGTAGTAAAACAGTAGATACTGAAGCTTTCTTT. The full variable domain, in which reference TRBV19 and TRBJ1-1 provide the parts outside the CDR3, is DGGITQSPKYLFRKEGQNVTLSCEQNLNHDAMYWYRQDPGQGLRLIYYSQIVNDFQKGDIAEGYSVSREKKESFPLTVTSAQKNPTAFYLCASSKTVDTEAFFGQGTRLTVV.